This TCR beta chain derives from a study of beta chain features in type 1 diabetes. Isolated RNA was reverse transcribed in full, so expressed TCRB transcripts were sequenced. Produced via immunoSEQ multiplex PCR; TCRdb's table is partial and in-frame only. The sample contains fewer than 350,000 clones, about 20% of which appear only once. This clone was found a few times. Its antigen is not identified. Other DNA sequences in the sample encode the same CDR3. Notes on the study in general: TCRB CDR3 length was moderately but significantly reduced in all four CD4+ subsets of Type 1 diabetes patients. Naive, central memory and regulatory TCRB repertoires appeared more similar among patients than healthy donors.

Germline V gene data show CDR1 as GTSNPN and CDR2 as SVGIG (reference sequence). This CDR3 comprises 12 residues. V was shortened by 4 bases and J by 0 bases, with 6 bases between the two germline ends. The specimen was naive CD4+ T cells from blood. The chain couples TRBV30 to TRBJ1-1; D not certain. The source of this sequence is a woman aged 18-35 years in good health. The CDR3 loop reads CAWTGMNTEAFF. DNA for the CDR3: TGTGCCTGGACAGGTATGAACACTGAAGCTTTCTTT. Complete variable domain (other parts from reference TRBV30 and TRBJ1-1): SQTIHQWPATLVQPVGSPLSLECTVEGTSNPNLYWYRQAAGRGLQLLFYSVGIGQISSEVPQNLSASRPQDRQFILSSKKLLLSDSGFYLCAWTGMNTEAFFGQGTRLTVV.